The sequence of this T cell receptor (beta chain) was determined in a study of blood T cell repertoires in COVID-19. J gave up 0 bases and V 6 bases, and 19 bases lay outside the gene matches. The germline V gene has CDR1 WNHNN and CDR2 SYGVQD (reference sequence). There are 21 residues in the CDR3. The repertoire was sequenced with immunoSEQ multiplex PCR; TCRdb's copy has only in-frame clones and lacks some. The sample comprises a few hundred thousand clones, less than 85% of which are singletons, and roughly 3.1% rests with the top ten. The source material was peripheral blood. The TCR originated in a woman aged 18 to 35 with acute or convalescent COVID-19. J is TRBJ1-6 and V is TRBV10-1; TRBD1 agrees at 8 bases. The CDR3 sequence: CASSLRDRDRLNFSYNSPLHF. The CDR3 DNA sequence: TGCGCCAGCAGCCTTAGGGACCGGGACAGGCTGAATTTCTCCTATAATTCACCCCTCCACTTT.